One and the same sample provided the 29 T cell receptor beta chains below, sequenced in a study of shared clonotypes between healthy human individuals. Only CD45RO-negative cells positively selected for CCR7 counted as naive CD8 cells, so terminally differentiated effector memory CD45RA+ cells were excluded. Repertoires were generated with immunoSEQ multiplex PCR, while TCRdb's copy carries only in-frame clones and drops some. The sample contains around 600,000 clones, 95% to 98% of which appear only once. Input material: naive CD8+ T cells sorted from blood. Receptor source: a man aged 25 to 40 in good health.

The chain is built from TRBV11-2 and TRBJ2-2; tentative D call: TRBD1 (6 bases). The CDR3 has 13 amino acids. With 1 base removed from V and 9 bases from J, the gap between germline ends came to 9 bases. Germline assignment: CDR1 SGHAT and CDR2 FQNNGV. CDR3 DNA sequence: TGTGCCAGCAGCTTAGCCACAGGGTGGGAGCTGTTTTTT. Translating it yields CASSLATGWELFF.

The chain joins TRBV4-1 to TRBJ2-7; D is possibly TRBD1 (6 bases). Germline CDR1 MGHRA, CDR2 YSYEKL. The length of the CDR3 is 14 residues. V was clipped by 1 base and J by 6 bases, with 13 bases between them. In DNA form, the CDR3 reads TGCGCCAGCAGCCAAGGCCAGGGGTTGGTCGAGCAGTACTTC. Residues: CASSQGQGLVEQYF.

This chain connects TRBV5-6 to TRBJ2-1; D is unclear. Trimming stripped 4 bases from V and 0 bases from J, with 8 bases between. The CDR3 runs to 14 residues. Germline V lookup: CDR1 SGHDT, CDR2 YYEEEE. The CDR3 nucleotides read TGTGCCAGCAGCCGGCGCCGCTCCTACAATGAGCAGTTCTTC. It translates to CASSRRRSYNEQFF.

The chain joins TRBV5-1 to TRBJ2-1, with D perhaps TRBD1 or TRBD2 (5 bases each). This CDR3 comprises 14 residues. Deletions cut 4 bases from V and 3 bases from J, with 11 bases between. Germline CDR1 SGHRS, CDR2 YFSETQ. The CDR3 here is CASSLRDGYNEQFF. DNA for the CDR3: TGCGCCAGCAGCCTCCGGGACGGCTACAATGAGCAGTTCTTC.

The chain links TRBV6-5 to TRBJ2-2; D uncertain. This CDR3 comprises 13 residues. V lost 2 bases, J lost 5 bases, and 6 bases lay in between. Germline V gives CDR1 MNHEY, CDR2 SVGAGI. This CDR3 reads CASSYRFTGELFF. CDR3 sequence (DNA): TGTGCCAGCAGTTACCGATTTACCGGGGAGCTGTTTTTT.

The chain is built from TRBV4-3 and TRBJ2-1; 11 bases agree with TRBD2. CDR1 and CDR2 from the germline V gene are LGHNA and YSLEER. The CDR3 is made up of 18 amino acids. The J segment lost 3 bases and the V segment lost 0 bases, leaving 7 bases of the junction unmatched. CDR3 protein: CASSQESSGTSGYNEQFF. CDR3 nucleotides: TGCGCCAGCAGCCAAGAGAGCTCGGGGACTAGCGGCTACAATGAGCAGTTCTTC.

The chain has TRBV19 and TRBJ1-1; 8 positions match TRBD1. The ends lost 4 bases at V and 3 bases at J; junction bases unmatched: 7. CDR3 length: 15 residues. Germline V lookup: CDR1 LNHDA, CDR2 SQIVND (reference sequence). CDR3 sequence: CASSTPGGKDTEAFF. CDR3 nucleotide sequence: TGTGCCAGTAGTACTCCAGGGGGCAAGGACACTGAAGCTTTCTTT.

V gene TRBV2 combines with J gene TRBJ2-2; D unresolved. This CDR3 spans 13 amino acids. Germline CDR1 is SNHLY and CDR2 is FYNNEI. Trimming removed 2 bases at V and 7 bases at J, with 8 bases between. Written as DNA, the CDR3 is TGTGCCAGCAGTGAAAACGTTATCGGGGAGCTGTTTTTT. Translating gives CASSENVIGELFF.

The chain employs TRBV7-2 and TRBJ2-2, with a weak D call TRBD2 (6 bases). The CDR3 spans 14 residues. CDR1 and CDR2 (germline): SGHTA, FQGNSA. V was shortened by 9 bases and J by 1 base, with 12 bases between the two germline ends. The CDR3 here is CASRHGGNTGELFF. Here the CDR3 DNA reads TGTGCCAGTCGGCACGGGGGGAACACCGGGGAGCTGTTTTTT. The full variable domain, rest sourced from reference TRBV7-2 and TRBJ2-2, is GAGVSQSPSNKVTEKGKDVELRCDPISGHTALYWYRQSLGQGLEFLIYFQGNSAPDKSGLPSDRFSAERTGGSVSTLTIQRTQQEDSAVYLCASRHGGNTGELFFGEGSRLTVL.

The chain employs TRBV6-1 and TRBJ2-1; TRBD1 might be the D (6 bases). V lost 7 bases and J lost 4, with 8 bases in between. The CDR3 spans 12 residues. The germline gives CDR1 MNHNS, CDR2 SASEGT. The CDR3 region has the DNA TGTGCCAGCATCGACAGGTACAATGAGCAGTTCTTC. Protein product: CASIDRYNEQFF.

The J gene is TRBJ2-3, the V gene TRBV6-1; TRBD2 aligns across 7 bases. Trimming removed 4 bases from V and 2 bases from J; junction bases left unmatched: 12. CDR1 is MNHNS, CDR2 SASEGT, per germline. The CDR3 sequence is 17 residues long. CDR3 sequence reads: CASSAHGAGDPTDTQYF. The CDR3 DNA follows: TGTGCCAGCAGTGCCCATGGGGCGGGAGATCCCACAGATACGCAGTATTTT.

The gene calls are TRBV5-1 and TRBJ1-1; D not resolved. Trimming cost V 4 bases and J 1 base, with 11 bases left between them. The germline V gene has CDR1 SGHRS and CDR2 YFSETQ. The CDR3 loop spans 14 amino acids. The CDR3 loop is CASSMEAGNTEAFF. CDR3 nucleotide sequence: TGCGCCAGCAGCATGGAGGCCGGGAACACTGAAGCTTTCTTT.

This sequence joins TRBV5-5 and TRBJ2-5, with 11 positions matching TRBD2. The junction had 7 bases not matched to a gene; V was cut back by 2 bases and J by 4 bases. This CDR3 comprises 16 residues. CDR1 and CDR2 from the germline V gene are SGHKS and YYEKEE (reference sequence). CDR3 sequence reads: CASSLPLAGEGETQYF. The CDR3 DNA reads as TGTGCCAGCAGCTTACCACTAGCGGGAGAGGGAGAGACCCAGTACTTC. Using reference TRBV5-5 and TRBJ2-5 for the parts outside the CDR3, the full variable domain is DAGVTQSPTHLIKTRGQQVTLRCSPISGHKSVSWYQQVLGQGPQFIFQYYEKEERGRGNFPDRFSARQFPNYSSELNVNALLLGDSALYLCASSLPLAGEGETQYFGPGTRLLVL.

The CDR3 is CSVVSGANTGELFF. Here the CDR3 DNA reads TGCAGCGTTGTCAGTGGGGCGAACACCGGGGAGCTGTTTTTT. The J gene is TRBJ2-2, the V gene TRBV29-1; the D is unclear. Germline CDR1 is SQVTM and CDR2 is ANQGSEA. CDR3 length: 14 amino acids. The ends were cut back, 4 bases at V and 0 bases at J, with 9 bases in the middle.

In its sample, this clone was seen once. The CDR3 bases are TGTGCCAGCAGCGCGAGGGGTCATGAGCAGTTCTTC. Protein: CASSARGHEQFF. The chain is built from TRBV9 and TRBJ2-1, with D perhaps given as TRBD1 or TRBD2 (5 bases each). This CDR3 region has 12 residues. V lost 3 bases to trimming and J lost 8 bases, with 9 bases between them. Germline V gene sequence: CDR1 SGDLS, CDR2 YYNGEE.

This clone occurred once. Other DNA sequences in this specimen translate into the identical CDR3. The chain employs TRBV5-1 and TRBJ2-7; D gene unclear. The CDR3 extends over 14 amino acids. Trimming left V 0 bases short and J 0 bases short, with 7 bases between. CDR1 is SGHRS and CDR2 is YFSETQ in the germline V gene. The CDR3 here is CASSLGSDSYEQYF. The CDR3 nucleotides read TGCGCCAGCAGCTTGGGCTCTGACTCCTACGAGCAGTACTTC.

This rearrangement joins TRBV7-6 to TRBJ2-7, with 11 nucleotides matching TRBD2. Germline CDR1 SGHVS, CDR2 FNYEAQ. This CDR3 has 17 amino acids. The V and J ends lost 5 bases and 2 bases, in that order; junction bases with no gene match: 11. CDR3 nucleotide sequence: TGTGCCAGCAGCCCCCATGGACTAGCGGGCCTCCCCTACGAGCAGTACTTC. This encodes CASSPHGLAGLPYEQYF.

The rearrangement joins TRBV11-2 to TRBJ2-7; D unclear. From germline, CDR1 is SGHAT and CDR2 FQNNGV. There are 14 residues in the CDR3. V was trimmed by 1 base and J by 3 bases, leaving 10 bases between them. The CDR3, as DNA: TGTGCCAGCAGCTTAGGGCCGACGATCTACGAGCAGTACTTC. Protein: CASSLGPTIYEQYF.

The chain uses TRBV7-2 and TRBJ2-5; tentative D call: TRBD1 (7 bases). The germline V and J ends were trimmed by 6 bases and 4 bases, with 24 bases remaining between them. The CDR3 length is 17 residues. Germline V CDR1 and CDR2: SGHTA, FQGNSA. For the CDR3, the DNA is TGTGCCAGCAGTAGGGACAGTTACGTGTTCGGGGGAGAGACCCAGTACTTC. Protein sequence: CASSRDSYVFGGETQYF. Combining the CDR3 with reference TRBV7-2 and TRBJ2-5 gives the whole variable domain GAGVSQSPSNKVTEKGKDVELRCDPISGHTALYWYRQSLGQGLEFLIYFQGNSAPDKSGLPSDRFSAERTGGSVSTLTIQRTQQEDSAVYLCASSRDSYVFGGETQYFGPGTRLLVL.

V gene TRBV29-1 combines with J gene TRBJ2-7, with 9 bases fitting TRBD2. The CDR3 totals 13 residues. The J segment lost 3 bases and the V segment lost 7 bases, leaving 7 bases of the junction unmatched. The germline V gene encodes CDR1 SQVTM and CDR2 ANQGSEA. CDR3 amino acids: CSASGTSNYEQYF. The CDR3 DNA sequence: TGCAGCGCGTCCGGGACTAGCAACTACGAGCAGTACTTC.

V gene TRBV18 combines with J gene TRBJ2-7; D is perhaps TRBD2 (6 bases). V lost 8 bases and J 1 base, leaving 12 bases between the germline ends. CDR3 length: 13 amino acids. The germline gives CDR1 KGHSH, CDR2 LQKENI. In nucleotides, the CDR3 is TGTGCCAGCCAAGGCGGGGATTCCTACGAGCAGTACTTC. Protein sequence: CASQGGDSYEQYF.

The chain recombines TRBV29-1 with TRBJ1-2; no definite D call. Germline assignment: CDR1 SQVTM and CDR2 ANQGSEA. The CDR3 covers 12 residues. Trimming left V 7 bases short and J 4 bases short, with 13 bases between. CDR3 coding DNA: TGCAGCGCACCAACCCCGGGCTATGGCTACACCTTC. Its translation: CSAPTPGYGYTF.

The chain combines TRBV7-3 with TRBJ2-3; 8 nucleotides line up with TRBD1. The CDR3 length is 14 residues. From germline, CDR1 is SGHTA and CDR2 FQGTGA. The junction had 2 bases not matched to a gene; V was cut back by 3 bases and J by 3 bases. CDR3 nucleotide sequence: TGTGCCAGCAGCTTCAGGGGGCCTACAGATACGCAGTATTTT. Its protein product is CASSFRGPTDTQYF.

This rearrangement joins TRBV9 to TRBJ1-4, with a possible D match to TRBD1 (6 bases). The V end lost 0 bases, the J end lost 5 bases, and 8 bases lay between the germline ends. This CDR3 is built from 14 residues. Germline assignment: CDR1 SGDLS and CDR2 YYNGEE. The CDR3 sequence: CASSVEDRNEKLFF. In DNA form, the CDR3 reads TGTGCCAGCAGCGTAGAGGACAGAAATGAAAAACTGTTTTTT.

The rearrangement uses TRBV4-1 and TRBJ1-5; the D gene is possibly TRBD1 (5 bases). CDR3 size: 17 residues. Germline V gene lookup returns CDR1 MGHRA and CDR2 YSYEKL. With 3 bases removed from V and 2 bases from J, the gap between germline ends came to 17 bases. This CDR3 reads CASSHPVGGAGNQPQHF. CDR3 nucleotides: TGCGCCAGCAGCCATCCCGTGGGAGGGGCAGGCAATCAGCCCCAGCATTTT.

The chain couples TRBV7-9 to TRBJ1-3; 8 bases align to TRBD1. After removal of 4 bases from V and 2 bases from J, the junction contained 1 base not matched to a gene. The CDR3 totals 14 residues. Germline CDR1 is SEHNR and CDR2 is FQNEAQ (reference sequence). In nucleotides, the CDR3 is TGTGCCAGCAGCTCGACAGGGGCTGGAAACACCATATATTTT. Translating gives CASSSTGAGNTIYF.

The chain has TRBV28 and TRBJ1-1; unclear D gene. Trimming took 3 bases from V and 7 from J, leaving 12 bases between them. CDR1 is MDHEN and CDR2 is SYDVKM in the germline V gene. This CDR3 is 13 amino acids long. The CDR3 nucleotides are TGTGCCAGCAGTTTTAGGGTCCAGCTTGAAGCTTTCTTT. Amino acids: CASSFRVQLEAFF.

The CDR3 region has the DNA TGTGCCAGCAGGTCCCCCCCAGCGGGAGGGGAGAATGAGCAGTTCTTC. It specifies CASRSPPAGGENEQFF. V gene TRBV27 combines with J gene TRBJ2-1; 10 nucleotides align to TRBD2. This CDR3 spans 16 amino acids. Germline V gene lookup returns CDR1 MNHEY and CDR2 SMNVEV (reference sequence). Trimming at V came to 6 bases and at J to 7 bases, leaving 12 bases not matched to a gene.

V gene TRBV5-4 combines with J gene TRBJ2-1, with D perhaps TRBD1 (6 bases). There are 16 residues in the CDR3. Trimming pared 2 bases from V and 2 bases from J, leaving 14 bases between. Germline assignment: CDR1 SGHNT and CDR2 YYREEE (reference sequence). This CDR3 is CASSFGRGVAYNEQFF. The CDR3 nucleotides read TGTGCCAGCAGCTTTGGCAGGGGAGTTGCCTACAATGAGCAGTTCTTC. Using reference TRBV5-4 and TRBJ2-1 for the parts outside the CDR3, the full variable domain is ETGVTQSPTHLIKTRGQQVTLRCSSQSGHNTVSWYQQALGQGPQFIFQYYREEENGRGNFPPRFSGLQFPNYSSELNVNALELDDSALYLCASSFGRGVAYNEQFFGPGTRLTVL.